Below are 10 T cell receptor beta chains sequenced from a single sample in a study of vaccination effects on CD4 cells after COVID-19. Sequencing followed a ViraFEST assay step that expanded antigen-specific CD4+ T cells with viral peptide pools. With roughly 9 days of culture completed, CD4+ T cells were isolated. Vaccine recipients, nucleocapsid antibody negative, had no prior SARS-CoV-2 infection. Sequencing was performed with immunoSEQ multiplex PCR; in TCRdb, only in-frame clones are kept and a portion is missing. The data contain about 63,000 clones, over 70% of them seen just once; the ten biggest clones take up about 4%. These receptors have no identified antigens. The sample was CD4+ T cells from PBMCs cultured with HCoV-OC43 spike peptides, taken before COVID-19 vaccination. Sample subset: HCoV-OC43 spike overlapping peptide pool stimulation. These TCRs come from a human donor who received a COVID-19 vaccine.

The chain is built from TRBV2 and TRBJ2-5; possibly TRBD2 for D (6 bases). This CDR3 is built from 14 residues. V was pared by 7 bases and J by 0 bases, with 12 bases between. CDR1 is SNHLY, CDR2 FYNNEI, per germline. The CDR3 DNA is TGTGCCAGCACCGGGACTGGGTACCAAGAGACCCAGTACTTC. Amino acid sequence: CASTGTGYQETQYF. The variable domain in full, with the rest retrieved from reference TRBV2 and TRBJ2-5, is EPEVTQTPSHQVTQMGQEVILRCVPISNHLYFYWYRQILGQKVEFLVSFYNNEISEKSEIFDDQFSVERPDGSNFTLKIRSTKLEDSAMYFCASTGTGYQETQYFGPGTRLLVL.

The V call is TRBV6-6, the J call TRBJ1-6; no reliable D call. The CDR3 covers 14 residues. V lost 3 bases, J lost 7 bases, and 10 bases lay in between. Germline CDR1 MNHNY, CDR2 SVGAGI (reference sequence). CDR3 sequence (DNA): TGTGCCAGCAGTTATAGGGCGGTGAATTCACCCCTCCACTTT. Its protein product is CASSYRAVNSPLHF.

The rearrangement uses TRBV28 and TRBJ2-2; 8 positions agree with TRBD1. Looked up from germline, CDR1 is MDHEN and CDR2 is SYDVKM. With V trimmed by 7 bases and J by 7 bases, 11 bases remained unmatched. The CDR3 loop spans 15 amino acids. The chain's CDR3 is CASTRPGQGGGELFF. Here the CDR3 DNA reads TGTGCCAGCACTCGCCCCGGACAGGGAGGCGGGGAGCTGTTTTTT.

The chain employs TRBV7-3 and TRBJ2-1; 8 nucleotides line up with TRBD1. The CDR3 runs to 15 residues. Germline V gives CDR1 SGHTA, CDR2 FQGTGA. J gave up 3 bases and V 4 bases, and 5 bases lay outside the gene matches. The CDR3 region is CASSSQGAVYNEQFF. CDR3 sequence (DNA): TGTGCCAGCAGCTCGCAGGGGGCTGTCTACAATGAGCAGTTCTTC.

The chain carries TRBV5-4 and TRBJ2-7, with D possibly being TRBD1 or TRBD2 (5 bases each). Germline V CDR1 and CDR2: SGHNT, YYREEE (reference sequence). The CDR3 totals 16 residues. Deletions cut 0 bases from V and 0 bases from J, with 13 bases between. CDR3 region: CASSLAGTPSSYEQYV. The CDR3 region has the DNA TGTGCCAGCAGCTTGGCCGGGACGCCGAGCTCCTACGAGCAGTACGTC.

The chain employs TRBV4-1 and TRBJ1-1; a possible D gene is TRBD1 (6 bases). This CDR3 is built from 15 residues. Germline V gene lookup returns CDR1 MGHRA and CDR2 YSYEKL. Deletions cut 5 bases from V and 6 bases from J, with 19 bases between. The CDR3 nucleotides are TGCGCCAGCAGCTTTCTAAAGGGAGGGGGTCCTGAAGCTTTCTTT. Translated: CASSFLKGGGPEAFF.

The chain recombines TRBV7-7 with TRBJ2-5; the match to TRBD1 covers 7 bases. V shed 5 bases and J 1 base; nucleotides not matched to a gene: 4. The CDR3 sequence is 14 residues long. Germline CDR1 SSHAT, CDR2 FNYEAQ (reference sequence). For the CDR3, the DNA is TGTGCCAGCAGCCCCCCAGGGGGCCAAGAGACCCAGTACTTC. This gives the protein CASSPPGGQETQYF.

The CDR3: CASSLYGQGYSNQPQHF. CDR3 DNA sequence: TGTGCCAGCAGTTTATACGGACAGGGGTATAGCAATCAGCCCCAGCATTTT. The rearrangement joins TRBV28 to TRBJ1-5, with 9 bases identical to TRBD1. The V gene end was trimmed by 1 base and the J gene end by 0 bases; junction bases not matched to a gene: 4. Germline V gene lookup returns CDR1 MDHEN and CDR2 SYDVKM. The CDR3 is made up of 17 amino acids.

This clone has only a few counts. In DNA form, the CDR3 reads TGTGCCAGCAGACACGTTGGCCGTCTGTACGAGCAGTACGTC. Protein: CASRHVGRLYEQYV. V usage is TRBV25-1 and J usage is TRBJ2-7; D is undetermined. The CDR3 consists of 14 residues. Trimming removed 6 bases from V and 4 bases from J, with 16 bases in between. Per the germline V gene, CDR1 is MGHDK and CDR2 is SYGVNS.

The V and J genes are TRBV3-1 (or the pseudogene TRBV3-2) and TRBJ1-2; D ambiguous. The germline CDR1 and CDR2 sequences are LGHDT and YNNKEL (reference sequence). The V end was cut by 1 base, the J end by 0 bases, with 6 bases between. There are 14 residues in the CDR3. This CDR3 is CASSQVSANYGYTF. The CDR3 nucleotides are TGTGCCAGCAGCCAAGTTTCAGCTAACTATGGCTACACCTTC.